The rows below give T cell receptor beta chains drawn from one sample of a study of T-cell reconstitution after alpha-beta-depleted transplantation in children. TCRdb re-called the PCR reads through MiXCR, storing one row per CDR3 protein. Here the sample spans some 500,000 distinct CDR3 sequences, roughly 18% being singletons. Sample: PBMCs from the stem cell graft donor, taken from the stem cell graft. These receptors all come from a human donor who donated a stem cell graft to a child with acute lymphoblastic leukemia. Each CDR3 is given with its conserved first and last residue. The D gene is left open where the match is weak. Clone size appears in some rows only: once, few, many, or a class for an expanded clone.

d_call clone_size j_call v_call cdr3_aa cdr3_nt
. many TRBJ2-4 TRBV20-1 CSARGTVLAKNIQYF TGCAGTGCTAGAGGGACCGTTCTAGCCAAAAACATTCAGTACTTC
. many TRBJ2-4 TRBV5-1 CASSLNPAGGNIQYF TGCGCCAGCAGCTTGAATCCCGCCGGAGGGAACATTCAGTACTTC
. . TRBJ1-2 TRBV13 CASSTSPLGYTF TGTGCCAGCAGCACCTCCCCACTTGGCTACACCTTC
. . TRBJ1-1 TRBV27 CATRSGGRWNTEAFF TGTGCCACCAGAAGCGGAGGCAGGTGGAACACTGAAGCTTTCTTT
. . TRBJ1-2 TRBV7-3 CASSLDGPAYGYTF TGTGCCAGCAGCTTGGACGGTCCCGCTTATGGCTACACCTTC
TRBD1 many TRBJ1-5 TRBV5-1 CASSLGTGRNQPQHF TGCGCCAGCAGCTTGGGGACAGGGCGGAATCAGCCCCAGCATTTT
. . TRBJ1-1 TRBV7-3 CASSKGAEKTEAFF TGTGCCAGCAGCAAAGGGGCGGAAAAAACTGAAGCTTTCTTT
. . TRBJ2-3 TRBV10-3 CAISDRASTDTQYF TGTGCCATCAGTGACAGGGCCAGCACAGATACGCAGTATTTT
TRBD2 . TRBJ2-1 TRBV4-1 CASSQLTGTTDNEQFF TGCGCCAGCAGCCAATTGACCGGGACTACAGACAATGAGCAGTTCTTC
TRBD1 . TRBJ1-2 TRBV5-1 CASSRTGVYGYTF TGCGCCAGCAGCCGCACAGGGGTCTATGGCTACACCTTC
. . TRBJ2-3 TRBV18 CASSPFNLGDTQYF TGTGCCAGCTCACCGTTCAATCTGGGAGATACGCAGTATTTT
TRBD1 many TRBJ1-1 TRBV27 CASSFSGGPEAFF TGTGCCAGCAGTTTCTCAGGGGGGCCTGAAGCTTTCTTT
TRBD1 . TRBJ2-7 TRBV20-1 CSASRTRQGAYEQYF TGCAGTGCTAGTCGAACTCGACAGGGGGCTTACGAGCAGTACTTC
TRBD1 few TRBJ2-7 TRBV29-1 CSTRHGTGAYEQYF TGCAGCACTCGTCACGGGACAGGCGCCTACGAGCAGTACTTC
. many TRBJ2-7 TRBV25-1 CASMILAPTDEQYF TGTGCCAGCATGATTCTAGCACCAACAGACGAGCAGTACTTC
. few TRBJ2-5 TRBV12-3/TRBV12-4 CASSPLRGETQYF TGTGCCAGCAGTCCCCTACGAGGGGAGACCCAGTACTTC
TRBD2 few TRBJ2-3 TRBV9 CASSPHAGGSGGTDTQYF TGTGCCAGCAGCCCTCACGCGGGCGGGAGCGGCGGCACAGATACGCAGTATTTT
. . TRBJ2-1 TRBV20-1 CSARARLVLEQFF TGCAGTGCTAGAGCGCGACTAGTTCTTGAGCAGTTCTTC
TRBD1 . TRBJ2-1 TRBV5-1 CASSRPKGGHVFDNEQFF TGCGCCAGCAGCCGTCCTAAAGGGGGCCATGTTTTCGACAATGAGCAGTTCTTC
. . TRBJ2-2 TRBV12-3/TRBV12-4 CASMKGGTGELFF TGTGCCAGCATGAAAGGGGGAACCGGGGAGCTGTTTTTT
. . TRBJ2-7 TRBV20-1 CSAPRLGEQYF TGCAGTGCCCCCCGCTTGGGGGAGCAGTACTTC
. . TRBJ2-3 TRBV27 CASSLNQAHTDTQYF TGTGCCAGCAGTTTAAACCAGGCCCACACAGATACGCAGTATTTT
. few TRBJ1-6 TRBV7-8 CASSYPRQGRYSPLHF TGTGCCAGCAGCTATCCAAGGCAGGGGCGCTATTCACCCCTCCACTTT
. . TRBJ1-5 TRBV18 CASSPTFSDQPQHF TGTGCCAGCTCACCAACGTTCAGCGATCAGCCCCAGCATTTT
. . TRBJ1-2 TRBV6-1 CASRGGGGDYYGYTF TGTGCCAGCAGAGGAGGGGGGGGTGACTACTATGGCTACACCTTC
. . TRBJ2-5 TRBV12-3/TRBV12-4 CASSSAEPYQETQYF TGTGCCAGCAGTTCCGCGGAACCGTACCAAGAGACCCAGTACTTC
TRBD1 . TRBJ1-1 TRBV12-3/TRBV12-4 CASRQGHFTEAFF TGTGCCAGCAGACAGGGGCACTTCACTGAAGCTTTCTTT
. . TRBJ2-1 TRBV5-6 CASSLGTASYNEQFF TGTGCCAGCAGCTTGGGAACGGCCTCCTACAATGAGCAGTTCTTC
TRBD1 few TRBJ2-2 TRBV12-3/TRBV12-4 CASSFSPGQMNTGELFF TGTGCCAGCAGTTTCTCCCCGGGACAGATGAACACCGGGGAGCTGTTTTTT
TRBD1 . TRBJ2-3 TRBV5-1 CASSLARRWGQTNTDTQYF TGCGCCAGCAGCTTGGCGAGGCGGTGGGGACAGACCAACACAGATACGCAGTATTTT
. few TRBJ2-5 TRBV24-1 CATSDSREETQYF TGTGCCACCAGTGATTCCAGAGAAGAGACCCAGTACTTC
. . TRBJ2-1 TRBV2 CASSGGGYIREFF TGTGCCAGCAGTGGCGGAGGGTATATAAGGGAGTTCTTC
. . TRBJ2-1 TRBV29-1 CSVVVPTYNEQFF TGCAGCGTTGTAGTTCCTACCTACAATGAGCAGTTCTTC
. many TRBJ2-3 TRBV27 CASSSGTDTQYF TGTGCCAGCAGTTCCGGGACAGATACGCAGTATTTT
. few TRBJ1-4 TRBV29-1 CSVASGSDEKLFF TGCAGCGTTGCCAGTGGGTCTGATGAAAAACTGTTTTTT
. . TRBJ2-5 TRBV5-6 CASSYGDVRETQYF TGTGCCAGCAGCTATGGGGATGTGAGAGAGACCCAGTACTTC
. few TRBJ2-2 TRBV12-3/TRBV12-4 CASSLIGQQNTGELFF TGTGCCAGCAGTTTAATAGGCCAGCAGAACACCGGGGAGCTGTTTTTT
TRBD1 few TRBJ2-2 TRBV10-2 CASTSIRQGAGELFF TGCGCCAGCACCAGCATCCGACAGGGGGCCGGGGAGCTGTTTTTT
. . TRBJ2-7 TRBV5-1 CASSFSGQLPYEQYF TGCGCCAGCAGCTTTTCAGGGCAACTTCCCTACGAGCAGTACTTC
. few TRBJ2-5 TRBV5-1 CASSETGYKETQYF TGCGCCAGCAGCGAAACAGGGTATAAGGAGACCCAGTACTTC
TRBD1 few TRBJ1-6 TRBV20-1 CSAPGQSLVERSPLHF TGCAGTGCTCCGGGACAGTCGCTCGTAGAGCGTTCACCCCTCCACTTT
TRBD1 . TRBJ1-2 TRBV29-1 CSVGQGAVGYTF TGCAGCGTCGGACAGGGGGCGGTTGGCTACACCTTC
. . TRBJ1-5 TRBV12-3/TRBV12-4 CASSLAFGQRSNQPQHF TGTGCCAGCAGTTTAGCTTTTGGACAGAGGAGTAATCAGCCCCAGCATTTT
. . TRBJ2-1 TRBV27 CASSLPVGDTGRLSYNEQFF TGTGCCAGCAGTTTACCCGTGGGGGACACGGGTAGACTCTCCTACAATGAGCAGTTCTTC